These 9 T cell receptor beta chains came from one sample sequenced in a study of long-term antiretroviral therapy in people with HIV. The run of the v3.0 immunoSEQ assay was at survey level. The protocol was immunoSEQ multiplex PCR, while the TCRdb copy is restricted to in-frame clones and leaves out a portion. The table lists under 50,000 clones, roughly nine tenths of them singletons. The sequences come from unsorted PBMCs, collected 0.1 years before starting antiretroviral therapy. The receptors here all came from a woman aged 50 to 65 with HIV.

J is TRBJ2-2 and V is TRBV5-1, with D possibly TRBD1 on 6 matching bases. Trimming pared 6 bases from V and 3 bases from J, leaving 15 bases between. CDR3 length: 15 residues. In germline, CDR1 is SGHRS, CDR2 YFSETQ. CDR3 region: CASTGDTGYTGELFF. Written as DNA, the CDR3 is TGCGCCAGCACCGGGGACACCGGGTACACCGGGGAGCTGTTTTTT. Combining the CDR3 with reference TRBV5-1 and TRBJ2-2 gives the whole variable domain KAGVTQTPRYLIKTRGQQVTLSCSPISGHRSVSWYQQTPGQGLQFLFEYFSETQRNKGNFPGRFSGRQFSNSRSEMNVSTLELGDSALYLCASTGDTGYTGELFFGEGSRLTVL.

The chain has TRBV5-1 and TRBJ1-1, with D uncertain. Germline loops: CDR1 SGHRS, CDR2 YFSETQ. CDR3 length: 14 amino acids. Between the trimmed V and J ends, which lost 2 bases and 1 base, there was a span of 9 bases. The CDR3 here is CASSFSGGNTEAFF. Here the CDR3 DNA reads TGCGCCAGCAGCTTTTCGGGCGGGAACACTGAAGCTTTCTTT.

The genes are TRBV19 and TRBJ2-7; 11 positions match TRBD1. CDR3 length: 15 amino acids. Per germline, CDR1 LNHDA and CDR2 SQIVND (reference sequence). The junction had 10 bases not matched to a gene; V was cut back by 5 bases and J by 7 bases. The CDR3 is CASSALPGQGGEQYF. The CDR3 DNA sequence: TGTGCCAGTAGTGCCCTCCCGGGACAGGGGGGGGAGCAGTACTTC.

This clone has a single count. V gene TRBV5-4 combines with J gene TRBJ2-7; 8 bases are shared with TRBD1. With V trimmed by 5 bases and J by 4 bases, 11 bases remained unmatched. Germline V gives CDR1 SGHNT, CDR2 YYREEE (reference sequence). The CDR3 is 15 amino acids. The CDR3 DNA sequence: TGTGCCAGCAGGTTGACAGGGGATGGAATGTACGAGCAGTACTTC. This encodes CASRLTGDGMYEQYF. The complete variable domain, with remaining parts taken from reference TRBV5-4 and TRBJ2-7, reads ETGVTQSPTHLIKTRGQQVTLRCSSQSGHNTVSWYQQALGQGPQFIFQYYREEENGRGNFPPRFSGLQFPNYSSELNVNALELDDSALYLCASRLTGDGMYEQYFGPGTRLTVT.

The rearrangement uses TRBV30 and TRBJ2-3; 7 positions agree with TRBD2. CDR1 and CDR2 (germline): GTSNPN, SVGIG (reference sequence). J was trimmed by 1 base and V by 0 bases; bases with no gene match: 1. The CDR3 runs 14 residues. The chain's CDR3 is CAWSVGGGTDTQYF. In nucleotides, the CDR3 is TGTGCCTGGAGTGTGGGGGGGGGCACAGATACGCAGTATTTT.

The chain employs TRBV6-1 and TRBJ2-5; weak D call: TRBD1 (7 bases). The ends were cut back, 7 bases at V and 4 bases at J, with 13 bases in the middle. Germline lookup yields CDR1 MNHNS and CDR2 SASEGT. This CDR3 region has 13 residues. This CDR3 is CASTGGPVETQYF. The DNA for the CDR3 is TGTGCCAGCACAGGGGGGCCGGTAGAGACCCAGTACTTC.

The chain is built from TRBV7-2 and TRBJ2-5; TRBD2 matches at 15 bases. V shed 6 bases and J 2 bases; nucleotides not matched to a gene: 4. From germline, CDR1 is SGHTA and CDR2 FQGNSA. This CDR3 has 16 amino acids. The CDR3 sequence: CASSPGLAGGQETQYF. In nucleotides, the CDR3 is TGTGCCAGCAGTCCGGGACTAGCGGGGGGACAAGAGACCCAGTACTTC.

The J gene is TRBJ2-2, the V gene TRBV29-1, with D possibly matching TRBD1 (6 bases). The germline gives CDR1 SQVTM, CDR2 ANQGSEA. This CDR3 region has 11 residues. V gave up 7 bases and J gave up 5 bases, with 8 bases separating them. Here the CDR3 reads CSGRGTGELFF. In DNA, the CDR3 is TGCAGCGGTAGGGGGACCGGGGAGCTGTTTTTT.

The CDR3 DNA is TGTGCCAGCAGTGGGGGACTAGCGGGGGGTCATGAGCAGTTCTTC. Encoded protein: CASSGGLAGGHEQFF. The chain is built from TRBV2 and TRBJ2-1; TRBD2 matches 15 bases. V gave up 4 bases and J gave up 8 bases; unmatched junction bases: 3. Germline-derived CDR1 and CDR2 are SNHLY and FYNNEI. CDR3 length: 15 residues.